This T cell receptor beta chain was sequenced for a study of CD8 T cells in ankylosing spondylitis. TCRdb re-analysed the 5' RACE reads in MiXCR, keeping a single row per CDR3 protein. The sample consists of about 320,000 distinct CDR3 sequences, 11% of them appearing once. In its sample, this clonotype was seen a few times. Its cognate antigen is unknown. Study-wide points: As reported, disease-linked clones showed significant enrichment in matched ankylosing spondylitis synovial fluid.

The CDR3 runs 15 residues. Germline V gene sequence: CDR1 LGHDT, CDR2 YNNKEL (reference sequence). Trimming cost V 3 bases and J 0 bases, with 11 bases left between them. Input material: blood, either unsorted or a sorted T cell fraction (not recorded which). The TCR originated in a female donor with ankylosing spondylitis or in good health (not recorded which). This rearrangement joins TRBV3-1 to TRBJ1-1; D call uncertain. The DNA for the CDR3 is TGTGCCAGCAGCCACAGCGTGGGAGTGAACACTGAAGCTTTCTTT. This encodes CASSHSVGVNTEAFF.